These T cell receptor beta chains were read from a single sample in a study of T cell responses to AZD1222 COVID-19 vaccine. Using immunoSEQ multiplex PCR, the repertoire was profiled, and TCRdb retains in-frame clones only, with some absent. Of about 140,000 clones in the sample, around 89% are singletons; the top ten hold over 3.5%. The starting material was peripheral blood, obtained on day 0 of AZD1222 vaccination. The receptor set was obtained from an adult in good health. Each CDR3 is given with its conserved first and last residue. D genes are given only for firm matches. For some rows the clone size is stated as once, few or many, or as a class when expanded; others skip it.

D: .
V: TRBV19
J: TRBJ1-5
size: .
CDR3: CASSQGRFFLQPQHF
DNA: TGTGCCAGTAGTCAGGGACGATTTTTTTTACAGCCCCAGCATTTT

D: .
V: TRBV6-5
J: TRBJ2-7
size: .
CDR3: CASSYSAFPREQYF
DNA: TGTGCCAGCAGTTACTCCGCTTTCCCTCGGGAGCAGTACTTC

D: .
V: TRBV6-5
J: TRBJ1-6
size: .
CDR3: CASYRTLNSPLHF
DNA: TGTGCCAGCTATCGGACTCTCAATTCACCCCTCCACTTT

D: .
V: TRBV18
J: TRBJ2-7
size: .
CDR3: CASSEFSYEQYF
DNA: TGTGCCAGCTCTGAATTCTCCTACGAGCAGTACTTC

D: .
V: TRBV2
J: TRBJ2-3
size: .
CDR3: CASSGSTDTQYF
DNA: TGTGCCAGTAGCGGTAGCACAGATACGCAGTATTTT

D: .
V: TRBV19
J: TRBJ2-7
size: .
CDR3: CASSTGDYYEQYF
DNA: TGTGCCAGTAGTACAGGGGATTACTACGAGCAGTACTTC

D: .
V: TRBV30
J: TRBJ2-7
size: .
CDR3: CAWSIGALGEQYF
DNA: TGTGCCTGGAGTATCGGGGCTTTGGGAGAGCAGTACTTC

D: .
V: TRBV7-2
J: TRBJ1-6
size: .
CDR3: CASSPSLNNSPLHF
DNA: TGTGCCAGCAGCCCCTCCCTGAATAATTCACCCCTCCACTTT

D: .
V: TRBV11-1
J: TRBJ2-2
size: .
CDR3: CASSSRTGELFF
DNA: TGTGCCAGCAGCTCACGCACCGGGGAGCTGTTTTTT

D: TRBD1
V: TRBV5-6
J: TRBJ1-1
size: .
CDR3: CASSPDRVKAMNTEAFF
DNA: TGTGCCAGCAGCCCAGACAGGGTCAAAGCGATGAACACTGAAGCTTTCTTT

D: .
V: TRBV19
J: TRBJ1-1
size: .
CDR3: CASSIPPGYTEAFF
DNA: TGTGCCAGTAGTATCCCCCCAGGTTACACTGAAGCTTTCTTT

D: .
V: TRBV28
J: TRBJ1-1
size: .
CDR3: CASSPRTGGGPEAFF
DNA: TGTGCCAGCAGTCCGAGGACTGGGGGGGGCCCTGAAGCTTTCTTT

D: TRBD1
V: TRBV19
J: TRBJ1-2
size: .
CDR3: CASSIGQGKINYGYTF
DNA: TGTGCCAGTAGCATAGGACAGGGAAAGATTAACTATGGCTACACCTTC

D: .
V: TRBV28
J: TRBJ1-1
size: .
CDR3: CASSVTTEAFF
DNA: TGTGCCAGCAGTGTGACCACTGAAGCTTTCTTT

D: .
V: TRBV5-5
J: TRBJ1-1
size: .
CDR3: CASSLRGFTEAFF
DNA: TGTGCCAGCAGCTTGCGGGGGTTCACTGAAGCTTTCTTT

D: .
V: TRBV5-1
J: TRBJ1-1
size: .
CDR3: CASSLPQGNTEAFF
DNA: TGCGCCAGCAGCCTCCCTCAGGGGAACACTGAAGCTTTCTTT

D: .
V: TRBV19
J: TRBJ1-3
size: once
CDR3: CAISGAEDSGNTIYF
DNA: TGTGCCATCTCAGGGGCGGAGGACTCTGGAAACACCATATATTTT

D: .
V: TRBV19
J: TRBJ1-2
size: .
CDR3: CASSSSGLVYGYTF
DNA: TGTGCCAGTAGTAGCTCTGGGCTTGTCTATGGCTACACCTTC

D: TRBD2
V: TRBV18
J: TRBJ2-1
size: .
CDR3: CASSPTSGSLNEQFF
DNA: TGTGCCAGCTCACCCACTAGCGGGAGTCTCAATGAGCAGTTCTTC

D: .
V: TRBV5-8
J: TRBJ2-4
size: .
CDR3: CASSPMTVAKNIQYF
DNA: TGTGCCAGCAGCCCAATGACCGTAGCCAAAAACATTCAGTACTTC

D: .
V: TRBV18
J: TRBJ1-1
size: .
CDR3: CASSGRRDGETFF
DNA: TGTGCCAGCTCAGGCCGCCGGGACGGAGAAACTTTCTTT

D: TRBD1
V: TRBV2
J: TRBJ1-6
size: .
CDR3: CASSYRDRGPNSPLHF
DNA: TGTGCCAGCAGCTACCGAGACAGGGGGCCTAATTCACCCCTCCACTTT

D: .
V: TRBV5-1
J: TRBJ2-7
size: .
CDR3: CASSLSQGSEQYF
DNA: TGCGCCAGCAGCTTGTCACAGGGCTCCGAGCAGTACTTC

D: TRBD1
V: TRBV6-5
J: TRBJ1-5
size: .
CDR3: CASGTRTGLEQPQHF
DNA: TGTGCCAGCGGAACCCGGACAGGGCTCGAACAGCCCCAGCATTTT

D: .
V: TRBV21-1
J: TRBJ2-7
size: few
CDR3: CASSKLLAYGEQYF
DNA: TGTGCCAGCAGCAAACTCCTAGCTTATGGAGAGCAGTACTTC

D: .
V: TRBV19
J: TRBJ2-7
size: few
CDR3: CASSIYWSSYEQYF
DNA: TGTGCCAGTAGTATCTACTGGAGCTCCTACGAGCAGTACTTC

D: TRBD1
V: TRBV7-2
J: TRBJ2-7
size: .
CDR3: CASSSGTGAYEQYF
DNA: TGTGCCAGCAGCTCCGGGACAGGTGCCTACGAGCAGTACTTC

D: TRBD1
V: TRBV5-1
J: TRBJ2-3
size: .
CDR3: CASSPDRGGDTQYF
DNA: TGCGCCAGCAGCCCGGACAGGGGAGGAGATACGCAGTATTTT

D: .
V: TRBV5-4
J: TRBJ1-5
size: .
CDR3: CASRIWGRVNQPQHF
DNA: TGTGCCAGCAGAATATGGGGGCGGGTCAATCAGCCCCAGCATTTT

D: .
V: TRBV7-9
J: TRBJ1-2
size: .
CDR3: CASSGGGGPNYGYTF
DNA: TGTGCCAGCAGCGGTGGCGGGGGACCTAACTATGGCTACACCTTC

D: .
V: TRBV7-6
J: TRBJ2-2
size: once
CDR3: CASSSTGPVGTGELFF
DNA: TGTGCCAGCAGCTCCACAGGGCCCGTGGGGACCGGGGAGCTGTTTTTT

D: .
V: TRBV28
J: TRBJ2-5
size: .
CDR3: CAGRETQYF
DNA: TGTGCCGGCAGAGAGACCCAGTACTTC